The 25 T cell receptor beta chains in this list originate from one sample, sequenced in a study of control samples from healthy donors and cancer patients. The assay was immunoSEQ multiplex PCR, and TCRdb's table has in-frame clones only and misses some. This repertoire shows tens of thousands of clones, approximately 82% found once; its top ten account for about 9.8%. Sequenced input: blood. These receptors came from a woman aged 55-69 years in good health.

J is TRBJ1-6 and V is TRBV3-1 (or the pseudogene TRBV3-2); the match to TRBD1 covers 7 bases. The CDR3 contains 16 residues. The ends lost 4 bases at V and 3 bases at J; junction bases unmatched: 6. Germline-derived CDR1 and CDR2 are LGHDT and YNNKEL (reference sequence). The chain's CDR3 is CASSPTGTDYNSPLHF. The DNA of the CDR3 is TGTGCCAGCAGCCCAACCGGGACAGACTATAATTCACCCCTCCACTTT.

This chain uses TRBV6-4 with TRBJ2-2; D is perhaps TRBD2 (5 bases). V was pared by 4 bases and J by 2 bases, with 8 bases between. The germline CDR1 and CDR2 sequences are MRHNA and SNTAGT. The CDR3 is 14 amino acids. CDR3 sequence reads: CASSARTNTGELFF. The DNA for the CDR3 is TGTGCCAGCAGTGCCCGGACTAACACCGGGGAGCTGTTTTTT.

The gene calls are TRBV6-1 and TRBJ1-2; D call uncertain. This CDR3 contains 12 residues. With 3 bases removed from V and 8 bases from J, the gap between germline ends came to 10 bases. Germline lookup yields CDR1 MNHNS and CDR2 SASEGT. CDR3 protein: CASSERVGGYTF. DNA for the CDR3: TGTGCCAGCAGTGAGAGGGTGGGAGGCTACACCTTC.

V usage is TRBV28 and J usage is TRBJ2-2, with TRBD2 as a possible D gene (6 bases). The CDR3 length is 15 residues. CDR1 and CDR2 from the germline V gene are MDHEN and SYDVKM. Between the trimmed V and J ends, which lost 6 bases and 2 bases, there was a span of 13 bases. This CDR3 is CASRYGGTNTGELFF. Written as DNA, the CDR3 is TGTGCCAGCAGGTATGGAGGGACCAACACCGGGGAGCTGTTTTTT.

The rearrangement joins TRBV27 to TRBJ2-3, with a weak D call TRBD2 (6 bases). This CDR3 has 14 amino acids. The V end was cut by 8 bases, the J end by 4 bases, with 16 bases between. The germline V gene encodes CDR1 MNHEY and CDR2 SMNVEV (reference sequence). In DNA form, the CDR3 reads TGTGCCAGCCGATCTAGCGCATTCTCAGATACGCAGTATTTT. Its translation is CASRSSAFSDTQYF.

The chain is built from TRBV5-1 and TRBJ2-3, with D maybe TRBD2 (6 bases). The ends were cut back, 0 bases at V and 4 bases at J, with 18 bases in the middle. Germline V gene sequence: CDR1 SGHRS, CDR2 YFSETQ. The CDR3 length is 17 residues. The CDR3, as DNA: TGCGCCAGCAGCTTGGGGGCCGGGACTCCGCAGGCAGATACGCAGTATTTT. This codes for CASSLGAGTPQADTQYF.

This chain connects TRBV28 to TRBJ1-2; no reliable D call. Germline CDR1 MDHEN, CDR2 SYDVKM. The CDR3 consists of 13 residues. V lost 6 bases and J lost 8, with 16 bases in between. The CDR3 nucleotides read TGTGCCAGCAGCCTCCCTGGTGGGGTCGGCTACACCTTC. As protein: CASSLPGGVGYTF.

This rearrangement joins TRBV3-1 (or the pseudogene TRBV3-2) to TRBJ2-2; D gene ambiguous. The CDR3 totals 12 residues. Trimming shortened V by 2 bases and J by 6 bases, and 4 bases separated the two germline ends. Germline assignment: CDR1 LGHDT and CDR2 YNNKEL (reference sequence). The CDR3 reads CASSQRAGELFF. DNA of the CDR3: TGTGCCAGCAGCCAACGTGCCGGGGAGCTGTTTTTT.

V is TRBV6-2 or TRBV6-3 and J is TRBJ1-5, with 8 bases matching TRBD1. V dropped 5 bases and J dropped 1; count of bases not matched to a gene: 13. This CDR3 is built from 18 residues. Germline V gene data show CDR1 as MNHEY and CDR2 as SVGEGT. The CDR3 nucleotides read TGTGCCAGCAGTCCCCGGGACAGGCTGGTGAAAAGCAATCAGCCCCAGCATTTT. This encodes CASSPRDRLVKSNQPQHF.

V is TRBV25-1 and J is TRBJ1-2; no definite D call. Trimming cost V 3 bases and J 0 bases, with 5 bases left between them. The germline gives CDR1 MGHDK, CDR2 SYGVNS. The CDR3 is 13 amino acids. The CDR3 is CASSDLANYGYTF. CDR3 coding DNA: TGTGCCAGCAGTGATCTAGCTAACTATGGCTACACCTTC.

CDR3 sequence (DNA): TGTGCCAGCAGCCCCAACCCTTATGCCGAGCAGTACTTC. This translates into CASSPNPYAEQYF. The rearrangement links TRBV3-1 (or the pseudogene TRBV3-2) to TRBJ2-7; no clear D. Germline-derived CDR1 and CDR2 are LGHDT and YNNKEL (reference sequence). The CDR3 loop spans 13 amino acids. V was trimmed by 4 bases and J by 6 bases, leaving 13 bases between them.

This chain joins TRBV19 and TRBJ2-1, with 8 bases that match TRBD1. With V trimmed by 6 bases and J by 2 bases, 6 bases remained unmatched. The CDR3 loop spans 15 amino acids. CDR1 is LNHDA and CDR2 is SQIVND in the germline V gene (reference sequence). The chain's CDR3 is CASRINRGTYNEQFF. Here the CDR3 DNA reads TGTGCCAGTAGGATAAACAGGGGGACCTACAATGAGCAGTTCTTC.

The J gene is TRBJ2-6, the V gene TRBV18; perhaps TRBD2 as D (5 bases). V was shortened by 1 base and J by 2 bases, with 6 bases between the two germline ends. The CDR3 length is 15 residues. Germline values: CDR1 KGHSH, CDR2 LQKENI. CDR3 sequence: CASSPLRAGANVLTF. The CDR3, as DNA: TGTGCCAGCTCACCACTGAGGGCTGGGGCCAACGTCCTGACTTTC. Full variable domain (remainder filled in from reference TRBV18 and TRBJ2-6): NAGVMQNPRHLVRRRGQEARLRCSPMKGHSHVYWYRQLPEEGLKFMVYLQKENIIDESGMPKERFSAEFPKEGPSILRIQQVVRGDSAAYFCASSPLRAGANVLTFGAGSRLTVL.

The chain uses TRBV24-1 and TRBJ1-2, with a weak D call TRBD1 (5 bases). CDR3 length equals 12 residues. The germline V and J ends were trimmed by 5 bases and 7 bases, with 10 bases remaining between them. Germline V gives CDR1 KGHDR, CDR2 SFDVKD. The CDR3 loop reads CATSGQLGGYTF. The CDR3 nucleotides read TGTGCCACCAGTGGACAGCTCGGTGGCTACACCTTC.

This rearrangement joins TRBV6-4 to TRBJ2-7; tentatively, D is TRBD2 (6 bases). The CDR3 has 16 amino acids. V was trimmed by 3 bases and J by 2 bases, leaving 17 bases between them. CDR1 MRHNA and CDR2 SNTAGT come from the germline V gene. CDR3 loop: CASSELGRREAYEQYF. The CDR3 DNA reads TGTGCCAGCAGTGAATTGGGCCGGAGGGAGGCCTACGAGCAGTACTTC.

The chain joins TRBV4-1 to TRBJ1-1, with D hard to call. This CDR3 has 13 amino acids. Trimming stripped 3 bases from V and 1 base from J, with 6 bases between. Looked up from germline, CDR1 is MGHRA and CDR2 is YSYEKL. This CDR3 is CASSQTRNTEAFF. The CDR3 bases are TGCGCCAGCAGCCAGACACGGAACACTGAAGCTTTCTTT.

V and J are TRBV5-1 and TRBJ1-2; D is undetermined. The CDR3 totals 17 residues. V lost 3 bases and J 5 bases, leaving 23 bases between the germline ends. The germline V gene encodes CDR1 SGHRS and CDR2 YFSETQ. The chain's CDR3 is CASSSTFTGVPRYGYTF. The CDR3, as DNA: TGCGCCAGCAGCTCGACATTTACCGGGGTCCCCCGTTATGGCTACACCTTC.

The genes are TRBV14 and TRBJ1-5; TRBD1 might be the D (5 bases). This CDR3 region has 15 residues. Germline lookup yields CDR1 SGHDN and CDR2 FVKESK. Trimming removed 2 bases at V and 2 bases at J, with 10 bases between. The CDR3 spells CASSQPSRGNQPQHF. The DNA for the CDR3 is TGTGCCAGCAGCCAACCATCCAGGGGCAATCAGCCCCAGCATTTT.

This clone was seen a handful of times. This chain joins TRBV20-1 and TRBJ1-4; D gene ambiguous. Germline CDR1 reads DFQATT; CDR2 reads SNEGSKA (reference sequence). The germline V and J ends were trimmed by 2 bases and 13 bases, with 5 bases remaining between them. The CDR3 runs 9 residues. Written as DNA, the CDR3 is TGCAGTGCTAGAAACCGACTGTTTTTT. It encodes CSARNRLFF.

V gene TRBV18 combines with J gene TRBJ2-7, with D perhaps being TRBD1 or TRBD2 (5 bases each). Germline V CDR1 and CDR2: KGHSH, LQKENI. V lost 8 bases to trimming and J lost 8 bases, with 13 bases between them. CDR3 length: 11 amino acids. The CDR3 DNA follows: TGTGCCAGCCGGGACCCCAACAAGCAGTACTTC. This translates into CASRDPNKQYF.

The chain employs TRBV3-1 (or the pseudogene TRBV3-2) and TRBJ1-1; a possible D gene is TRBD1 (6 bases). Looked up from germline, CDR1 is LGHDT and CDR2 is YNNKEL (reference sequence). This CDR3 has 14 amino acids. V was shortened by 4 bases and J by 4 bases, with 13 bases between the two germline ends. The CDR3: CASSLDLQGTEAFF. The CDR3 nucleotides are TGTGCCAGCAGCCTGGATTTACAGGGCACTGAAGCTTTCTTT.

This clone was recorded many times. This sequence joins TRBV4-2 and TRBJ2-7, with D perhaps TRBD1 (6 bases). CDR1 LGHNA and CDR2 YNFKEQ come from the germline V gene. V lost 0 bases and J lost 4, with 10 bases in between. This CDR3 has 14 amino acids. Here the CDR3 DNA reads TGTGCCAGCAGCCAAGATCAGGGGTTTTACGAGCAGTACTTC. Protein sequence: CASSQDQGFYEQYF.

The CDR3 DNA follows: TGTGCCAGCCTTGTAAATTGTAGGGACATGGTCTACGAGCAGTACTTC. It yields the protein CASLVNCRDMVYEQYF. The genes are TRBV21-1 and TRBJ2-7; TRBD1, the D gene given by the table, was not confirmed from the DNA. TRBV21-1 is reported as a pseudogene. The CDR3 has 16 residues.

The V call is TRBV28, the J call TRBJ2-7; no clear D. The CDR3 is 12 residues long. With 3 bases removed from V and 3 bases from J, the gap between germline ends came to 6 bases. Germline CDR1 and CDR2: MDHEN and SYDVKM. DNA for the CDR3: TGTGCCAGCAGTTTGTACTTCTACGAGCAGTACTTC. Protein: CASSLYFYEQYF.

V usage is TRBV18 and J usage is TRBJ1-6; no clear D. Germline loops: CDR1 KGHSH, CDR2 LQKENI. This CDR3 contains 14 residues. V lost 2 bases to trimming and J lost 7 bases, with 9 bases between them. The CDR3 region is CASSPSRGNSPLHF. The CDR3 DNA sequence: TGTGCCAGCTCACCATCCCGGGGAAATTCACCCCTCCACTTT.